This is a list of T cell receptor beta chains from one sample in a study of cytomegalovirus exposure and HLA in healthy donors. Generated by immunoSEQ multiplex PCR, the TCRdb table keeps only in-frame clones and is missing some. This table holds some 150,000 clones, around 79% found once. Sequences were obtained from PBMCs. Receptor source: a man aged 25 to 45 in good health and CMV-seropositive. Both conserved end residues are part of each CDR3. The D gene is left open where the match is weak. Clone size is shown for a subset of rows, as once, few, many or a class of expanded clone.

d_call	clone_size	v_call	j_call	cdr3_aa	cdr3_nt
.	.	TRBV27	TRBJ2-1	CASSLLLGGTYNEQFF	TGTGCCAGCAGTTTACTATTAGGGGGAACCTACAATGAGCAGTTCTTC
TRBD1	few	TRBV5-1	TRBJ1-2	CASSFGQAVSYGYTF	TGCGCCAGCAGCTTTGGACAGGCAGTCTCCTATGGCTACACCTTC
.	once	TRBV25-1	TRBJ1-3	CASSDGRGSTSDRNTIYF	TGTGCCAGCAGTGACGGCAGGGGCTCCACCAGTGACAGAAACACCATATATTTT
.	.	TRBV5-4	TRBJ1-1	CASSSVRVTDTEAFF	TGTGCCAGCAGCTCCGTCAGGGTAACGGACACTGAAGCTTTCTTT
TRBD1	.	TRBV2	TRBJ1-2	CASSHVETGGGYTF	TGTGCCAGCAGTCACGTTGAGACAGGGGGAGGCTACACCTTC
.	.	TRBV6-4	TRBJ1-5	CASIGGNQPQHF	TGTGCCAGCATCGGTGGCAATCAGCCCCAGCATTTT
.	.	TRBV5-1	TRBJ2-3	CASSFEAPTDTQYF	TGCGCCAGCAGCTTTGAGGCCCCCACAGATACGCAGTATTTT
.	.	TRBV7-6	TRBJ1-1	CASSLVLGQGTEAFF	TGTGCCAGCAGCTTAGTATTGGGGCAAGGGACTGAAGCTTTCTTT
TRBD1	.	TRBV5-1	TRBJ1-5	CASRKTGESNQPQHF	TGCGCCAGCAGAAAGACAGGGGAAAGTAATCAGCCCCAGCATTTT
.	.	TRBV5-1	TRBJ2-1	CASSRTHNEQFF	TGCGCCAGCAGCAGGACTCACAATGAGCAGTTCTTC
TRBD2	once	TRBV4-2	TRBJ2-1	CASSYRLAEDEQFF	TGTGCCAGCAGCTACCGACTAGCAGAGGATGAGCAGTTCTTC
TRBD2	.	TRBV13	TRBJ2-3	CASSPSRGAGGHTQYF	TGTGCCAGCAGCCCCTCTCGGGGGGCGGGAGGGCATACGCAGTATTTT
TRBD1	.	TRBV7-2	TRBJ1-3	CASSPSTGPGNTIYF	TGTGCCAGCAGCCCTTCGACAGGGCCTGGAAACACCATATATTTT
.	.	TRBV19	TRBJ2-2	CASTMTSRGNTGELFF	TGTGCCAGTACCATGACTAGTCGGGGAAACACCGGGGAGCTGTTTTTT
TRBD2	.	TRBV30	TRBJ2-3	CAWSLGTSGYTDTQYF	TGTGCCTGGAGTCTAGGGACTAGCGGATACACAGATACGCAGTATTTT
TRBD1	.	TRBV6-5	TRBJ1-2	CASSEDRVAGYTF	TGTGCCAGCAGCGAAGACAGGGTGGCCGGCTACACCTTC
.	.	TRBV14	TRBJ2-3	CASSQERVDSDTQYF	TGTGCCAGCAGCCAAGAACGAGTTGACTCAGATACGCAGTATTTT
TRBD1	.	TRBV28	TRBJ1-3	CASSSGQGIGNTIYF	TGTGCCAGCAGTTCAGGACAGGGAATAGGAAACACCATATATTTT
TRBD1	once	TRBV19	TRBJ1-5	CASSRIPQGASSNQPQHF	TGTGCCAGTAGTAGGATTCCGCAGGGGGCGAGTAGCAATCAGCCCCAGCATTTT
TRBD2	.	TRBV18	TRBJ2-1	CASSQTSGGYNEQFF	TGTGCCAGCTCCCAGACTAGCGGTGGCTACAATGAGCAGTTCTTC
TRBD1	.	TRBV25-1	TRBJ2-3	CASSDTDRLMTTDTQYF	TGTGCCAGCAGTGATACGGACAGGCTGATGACCACAGATACGCAGTATTTT
TRBD1	.	TRBV12-5	TRBJ1-1	CASGPSRDRDTEAFF	TGTGCTAGTGGTCCATCCCGGGACAGGGACACTGAAGCTTTCTTT
TRBD1	.	TRBV6-1	TRBJ1-1	CASIGGTGGETEAFF	TGTGCCAGCATCGGGGGGACAGGGGGCGAAACTGAAGCTTTCTTT
TRBD2	.	TRBV28	TRBJ2-5	CASSSPGGGQETQYF	TGTGCCAGCAGTTCCCCCGGGGGGGGCCAAGAGACCCAGTACTTC
.	once	TRBV9	TRBJ2-7	CASSPGQLTYEQYF	TGTGCCAGCAGCCCCGGACAGCTAACCTACGAGCAGTACTTC
.	.	TRBV30	TRBJ2-7	CAWSGSGAEYEQYF	TGTGCCTGGAGTGGGTCCGGAGCCGAGTACGAGCAGTACTTC
.	.	TRBV30	TRBJ1-1	CAWMGRTNTEAFF	TGTGCCTGGATGGGCAGAACGAACACTGAAGCTTTCTTT
.	.	TRBV19	TRBJ1-3	CASSTVSSGNTIYF	TGTGCCAGTTCGACAGTTAGCTCTGGAAACACCATATATTTT
TRBD2	few	TRBV5-4	TRBJ2-3	CASSLAGSTDTQYF	TGTGCCAGCAGCCTAGCGGGTTCCACAGATACGCAGTATTTT
TRBD2	.	TRBV30	TRBJ2-3	CAWERLAHPTDTQYF	TGTGCCTGGGAAAGACTAGCTCATCCCACAGATACGCAGTATTTT
TRBD2	.	TRBV4-3	TRBJ2-7	CASSHAGGYEQYF	TGCGCCAGCAGCCATGCGGGGGGCTACGAGCAGTACTTC
TRBD1	.	TRBV2	TRBJ1-1	CASSKDREGTEAFF	TGTGCCAGCAGTAAGGACAGGGAGGGCACTGAAGCTTTCTTT
TRBD2	.	TRBV6-4	TRBJ2-1	CASSSTSGRAYNEQFF	TGTGCCAGCAGCTCGACTAGCGGGAGGGCTTACAATGAGCAGTTCTTC
TRBD1	once	TRBV9	TRBJ1-2	CASSALGQGGGYTF	TGTGCCAGCAGTGCCCTCGGGCAGGGGGGTGGCTACACCTTC
.	.	TRBV7-2	TRBJ1-5	CASSFLNQPQHF	TGTGCCAGCAGCTTTTTAAATCAGCCCCAGCATTTT
.	once	TRBV30	TRBJ2-2	CAWMKVRTNTGELFF	TGTGCCTGGATGAAGGTCAGGACGAACACCGGGGAGCTGTTTTTT
.	.	TRBV6-1	TRBJ1-4	CASGRQTVNEKLFF	TGTGCCAGCGGGCGACAGACAGTTAATGAAAAACTGTTTTTT
.	.	TRBV11-3	TRBJ2-1	CASSHSGGYNEQFF	TGTGCCAGCAGCCACTCCGGGGGATACAATGAGCAGTTCTTC
TRBD1	.	TRBV14	TRBJ2-7	CASRGTGGSYEQYF	TGTGCCAGCAGAGGGACAGGGGGTTCCTACGAGCAGTACTTC
.	.	TRBV28	TRBJ1-2	CASRVRGSANYGYTF	TGTGCCAGCAGGGTTCGTGGCTCAGCTAACTATGGCTACACCTTC
TRBD1	.	TRBV11-2	TRBJ2-5	CASSLDRQGVETQYF	TGTGCCAGCAGCTTAGATCGACAGGGGGTGGAGACCCAGTACTTC
TRBD2	few	TRBV27	TRBJ2-1	CASSLSGGSSYNEQFF	TGTGCCAGCAGTTTATCGGGGGGGAGCTCCTACAATGAGCAGTTCTTC
.	.	TRBV19	TRBJ1-1	CASSMGGGEAFF	TGTGCCAGTAGTATGGGGGGGGGCGAAGCTTTCTTT
TRBD1	.	TRBV30	TRBJ1-1	CAWGSGTGWHEDMNTEAFF	TGTGCCTGGGGATCCGGGACAGGGTGGCATGAGGACATGAACACTGAAGCTTTCTTT
.	.	TRBV30	TRBJ1-4	CAWKRGASNEKLFF	TGTGCCTGGAAACGGGGGGCGTCTAATGAAAAACTGTTTTTT
.	.	TRBV29-1	TRBJ2-7	CSVAGDSYEQYF	TGCAGCGTTGCAGGGGACTCCTACGAGCAGTACTTC
.	.	TRBV27	TRBJ2-3	CASSLRDNTQYF	TGTGCCAGCAGTTTACGCGACAATACGCAGTATTTT
TRBD1	.	TRBV11-2	TRBJ2-7	CASSSLRDRVSYEQYF	TGTGCCAGCAGCTCACTCCGGGACAGGGTATCCTACGAGCAGTACTTC
TRBD1	once	TRBV27	TRBJ2-7	CASSPRDSAYEQYF	TGTGCCAGCTCACCCCGGGACAGTGCCTACGAGCAGTACTTC
.	.	TRBV28	TRBJ1-2	CASSSWGMGYTF	TGTGCCAGCAGTTCCTGGGGCATGGGCTACACCTTC
.	.	TRBV5-8	TRBJ1-5	CASSLLSNQPQHF	TGTGCCAGCAGCCTCCTTAGCAATCAGCCCCAGCATTTT
.	.	TRBV29-1	TRBJ2-5	CSVEEGSRVGTQYF	TGCAGCGTTGAAGAAGGTTCACGGGTCGGGACCCAGTACTTC
.	.	TRBV5-1	TRBJ1-1	CASSLGAGGNTEAFF	TGCGCCAGCAGCTTGGGGGCAGGAGGGAACACTGAAGCTTTCTTT
.	.	TRBV5-4	TRBJ2-1	CASSFRRGSEQFF	TGTGCCAGCAGCTTCCGCAGGGGTTCTGAGCAGTTCTTC
.	few	TRBV11-3	TRBJ2-7	CASSSRGTDYEQYF	TGTGCCAGCAGCTCGCGCGGGACAGATTACGAGCAGTACTTC
TRBD1	.	TRBV28	TRBJ1-2	CASSPTGQEQFGYTF	TGTGCCAGCAGCCCTACAGGACAGGAACAGTTTGGCTACACCTTC
.	.	TRBV7-3	TRBJ2-1	CASSLNSGYNEQFF	TGTGCCAGTAGCTTAAACTCGGGGTACAATGAGCAGTTCTTC